These 4 T cell receptor beta chains were sequenced from one sample in a study of blood T cell repertoires in COVID-19. The table came from immunoSEQ multiplex PCR; TCRdb's copy has only in-frame clones and leaves some out. The data show approximately 210,000 clones, with around 80% seen just once and approximately 5% held by the top ten. The sequenced sample consisted of peripheral blood. All receptors derive from a human donor in a cohort sampled during active COVID-19.

This clone was observed a handful of times. V usage is TRBV30 and J usage is TRBJ1-2; 12 bases line up with TRBD1. CDR1 is GTSNPN and CDR2 is SVGIG in the germline V gene (reference sequence). V was clipped by 4 bases and J by 8 bases; unmatched bases: 11. The CDR3 is 15 residues long. CDR3 sequence reads: CAWTENRDRGRGYTF. The CDR3 bases are TGTGCCTGGACCGAGAACCGGGACAGGGGGCGAGGCTACACCTTC.

The V and J genes are TRBV5-4 and TRBJ1-2, with 9 bases matching TRBD1. The V segment lost 0 bases and the J segment 8 bases; nucleotides outside the gene matches: 14. The CDR3 extends over 17 amino acids. CDR1 and CDR2 (germline): SGHNT, YYREEE (reference sequence). The CDR3 reads CASSLGSRGQGFGGYTF. The CDR3 DNA reads TGTGCCAGCAGCTTGGGGAGTCGGGGACAGGGTTTTGGAGGCTACACCTTC.

The chain combines TRBV30 with TRBJ2-7; 12 bases fit TRBD2. Germline trimming cut 2 bases from V and 5 bases from J; bases unmatched to any gene: 4. Germline CDR1 GTSNPN, CDR2 SVGIG (reference sequence). CDR3 length: 14 amino acids. The CDR3 sequence: CAWSNLAGGDEQYF. Written as DNA, the CDR3 is TGTGCCTGGAGTAATCTAGCGGGAGGGGACGAGCAGTACTTC.

The rearrangement joins TRBV19 to TRBJ1-2; D is possibly TRBD1 (5 bases). Trimming removed 0 bases from V and 4 bases from J, with 15 bases in between. The CDR3 length is 16 residues. Germline V gene sequence: CDR1 LNHDA, CDR2 SQIVND (reference sequence). The CDR3 is CASSIDHQGSTYGYTF. Here the CDR3 DNA reads TGTGCCAGTAGTATAGATCACCAGGGATCTACCTATGGCTACACCTTC.